The 24 T cell receptor beta chains in this list originate from one sample, sequenced in a study of blood T cell repertoires in COVID-19. The data were produced by immunoSEQ multiplex PCR, yet TCRdb's version contains in-frame clones alone and is incomplete. The sample records tens of thousands of clones, around 85% being singletons. Sequenced sample: peripheral blood. The receptors come from a middle-aged man with acute or convalescent COVID-19.

This clone was observed a single time. This chain joins TRBV3-1 (or the pseudogene TRBV3-2) and TRBJ2-2; D is ambiguous. Per germline, CDR1 LGHDT and CDR2 YNNKEL (reference sequence). CDR3 size: 12 residues. V dropped 4 bases and J dropped 3 bases, with 3 bases sitting between them. The CDR3 DNA reads TGTGCCAGCAGCCGCGACACCGGGGAGCTGTTTTTT. This encodes CASSRDTGELFF.

The chain carries TRBV11-2 and TRBJ2-7; maybe TRBD1 (5 bases). The V end was cut by 5 bases, the J end by 4 bases, with 15 bases between. The CDR3 spans 14 residues. The V gene's germline CDR1 is SGHAT and CDR2 FQNNGV. CDR3 in amino acids: CASSSGARVYEQYF. The CDR3 DNA reads TGTGCCAGCAGCAGTGGGGCCAGGGTTTACGAGCAGTACTTC.

V usage is TRBV6-1 and J usage is TRBJ2-5, with D maybe TRBD1 (5 bases). The CDR3 covers 12 residues. V shed 9 bases and J shed 2 bases, with 10 bases lying between them. In germline, CDR1 is MNHNS, CDR2 SASEGT. The CDR3 sequence: CASGARQETQYF. DNA of the CDR3: TGTGCCAGTGGGGCGCGTCAAGAGACCCAGTACTTC.

V and J are TRBV3-1 (or the pseudogene TRBV3-2) and TRBJ2-2; D may be TRBD1 (7 bases). The CDR3 runs to 14 residues. The germline V gene encodes CDR1 LGHDT and CDR2 YNNKEL (reference sequence). V lost 6 bases and J 6 bases, leaving 14 bases between the germline ends. CDR3 DNA: TGTGCCAGCAGTTACCAGGGGGGTCCCGGGGAGCTGTTTTTT. Its protein is CASSYQGGPGELFF.

The V gene is TRBV18, the J gene TRBJ1-3, with D perhaps TRBD1 (5 bases). The V end was cut by 1 base, the J end by 3 bases, with 7 bases between. Germline lookup yields CDR1 KGHSH and CDR2 LQKENI. This CDR3 spans 14 amino acids. CDR3: CASSPQGNGNTIYF. Here the CDR3 DNA reads TGTGCCAGCTCACCACAGGGGAATGGAAACACCATATATTTT.

V is TRBV4-1 and J is TRBJ2-5; TRBD1 might be the D (5 bases). From germline, CDR1 is MGHRA and CDR2 YSYEKL. The CDR3 spans 13 residues. Trimming stripped 1 base from V and 5 bases from J, with 8 bases between. The CDR3 DNA is TGCGCCAGCAGCCAAGGACAGCTGGAGACCCAGTACTTC. Encoded protein: CASSQGQLETQYF.

The CDR3 bases are TGTGCCAGTAGTATACAAGGGGACACTGAAGCTTTCTTT. Protein product: CASSIQGDTEAFF. The chain recombines TRBV19 with TRBJ1-1, with D perhaps TRBD1 (5 bases). CDR3 length equals 13 residues. Per germline, CDR1 LNHDA and CDR2 SQIVND (reference sequence). Trimming took off 2 bases at V and 3 bases at J, with 7 bases between the two ends.

This chain links TRBV3-1 (or the pseudogene TRBV3-2) with TRBJ1-2; 8 nucleotides align to TRBD1. The trim removed 2 bases at V and 13 bases at J, leaving 6 bases unmatched. The germline V gene has CDR1 LGHDT and CDR2 YNNKEL (reference sequence). This CDR3 is 12 amino acids long. As DNA, the CDR3 is TGTGCCAGCAGCCAACAGACAGGGGCAAGCACCTTC. This gives the protein CASSQQTGASTF.

This chain connects TRBV27 to TRBJ1-6; D is unresolved. This CDR3 region has 16 residues. V dropped 3 bases and J dropped 4 bases, with 13 bases sitting between them. CDR1 is MNHEY, CDR2 SMNVEV, per germline (reference sequence). CDR3 in DNA: TGTGCCAGCAGTTTTAGGACTACCCCTTATAATTCACCCCTCCACTTT. The encoded protein is CASSFRTTPYNSPLHF.

This chain uses TRBV3-1 (or the pseudogene TRBV3-2) with TRBJ2-5, with 11 bases matching TRBD2. J gave up 2 bases and V 2 bases, and 4 bases lay outside the gene matches. The CDR3 covers 16 residues. CDR1 LGHDT and CDR2 YNNKEL come from the germline V gene (reference sequence). CDR3 sequence: CASSQFPSGGQETQYF. In nucleotides, the CDR3 is TGTGCCAGCAGCCAATTCCCTAGCGGGGGGCAAGAGACCCAGTACTTC.

The sample holds a few counts of this clone. The genes are TRBV4-1 and TRBJ2-1, with 12 bases lining up with TRBD2. Germline values: CDR1 MGHRA, CDR2 YSYEKL. The CDR3 extends over 16 amino acids. V shed 3 bases and J 8 bases; nucleotides not matched to a gene: 8. This chain's CDR3 is CASSHRTSGEFHEQFF. The CDR3 nucleotides read TGCGCCAGCAGCCACCGGACTAGCGGGGAATTCCATGAGCAGTTCTTC.

The chain recombines TRBV11-2 with TRBJ1-1; no clear D gene. Trimming stripped 3 bases from V and 4 bases from J, with 6 bases between. Germline CDR1 is SGHAT and CDR2 is FQNNGV. CDR3 length: 12 residues. CDR3 coding DNA: TGTGCCAGCAGCTTTCCCGGCACTGAAGCTTTCTTT. Translation: CASSFPGTEAFF.

The chain carries TRBV18 and TRBJ1-6, with 8 bases fitting TRBD1. This CDR3 is 17 amino acids long. CDR1 is KGHSH, CDR2 LQKENI, per germline. V shed 3 bases and J 5 bases; nucleotides not matched to a gene: 9. The CDR3 DNA sequence: TGTGCCAGCTCACCTCTCCCCGGACAGGGACATAATTCACCCCTCCACTTT. Translated: CASSPLPGQGHNSPLHF.

This chain joins TRBV7-2 and TRBJ1-2; a possible D gene is TRBD1 (5 bases). V was shortened by 4 bases and J by 5 bases, with 14 bases between the two germline ends. This CDR3 has 14 amino acids. Germline CDR1 SGHTA, CDR2 FQGNSA. The CDR3 here is CASSWGDNLYGYTF. The CDR3 region has the DNA TGTGCCAGCAGCTGGGGGGATAACCTGTATGGCTACACCTTC. The full variable domain, completed using reference TRBV7-2 and TRBJ1-2, is GAGVSQSPSNKVTEKGKDVELRCDPISGHTALYWYRQSLGQGLEFLIYFQGNSAPDKSGLPSDRFSAERTGGSVSTLTIQRTQQEDSAVYLCASSWGDNLYGYTFGSGTRLTVV.

The chain uses TRBV9 and TRBJ2-5; 11 bases line up with TRBD2. The CDR3 loop spans 15 amino acids. CDR1 is SGDLS and CDR2 is YYNGEE in the germline V gene. V gave up 4 bases and J gave up 5 bases; unmatched junction bases: 7. CDR3 sequence (DNA): TGTGCCAGCAGCACCCCGACTAGCGGGGTTGAGACCCAGTACTTC. Translating it yields CASSTPTSGVETQYF.

CDR3 region: CASSPEGDWGNQPQHF. DNA of the CDR3: TGTGCCAGCAGCCCCGAAGGGGACTGGGGCAATCAGCCCCAGCATTTT. The rearrangement uses TRBV7-2 and TRBJ1-5; D perhaps matches TRBD1 (5 bases). V was trimmed by 5 bases and J by 2 bases, leaving 16 bases between them. The CDR3 loop spans 16 amino acids. CDR1 and CDR2 (germline): SGHTA, FQGNSA.

The chain has TRBV30 and TRBJ2-2, with TRBD2 identical over 8 bases. This CDR3 region has 14 residues. V lost 4 bases to trimming and J lost 7 bases; unmatched junction nucleotides: 8. Germline V gene data show CDR1 as GTSNPN and CDR2 as SVGIG (reference sequence). The CDR3 sequence: CAWIREGEDGELFF. The DNA of the CDR3 is TGTGCCTGGATCCGGGAGGGGGAGGACGGGGAGCTGTTTTTT.

This chain connects TRBV9 to TRBJ2-2; 8 bases line up with TRBD1. The trim removed 4 bases at V and 3 bases at J, leaving 14 bases unmatched. Germline assignment: CDR1 SGDLS and CDR2 YYNGEE. This CDR3 has 18 amino acids. The CDR3 spells CASSPSPPGQAHTGELFF. The CDR3 coding sequence is TGTGCCAGCAGCCCCTCACCACCGGGACAGGCCCACACCGGGGAGCTGTTTTTT.

The V and J genes are TRBV2 and TRBJ2-3, with 14 positions matching TRBD2. V lost 11 bases, J lost 4 bases, and 2 bases stayed unmatched. CDR1 is SNHLY and CDR2 is FYNNEI in the germline V gene. This CDR3 region has 13 residues. CDR3 amino acids: CAGLAGGSDTQYF. CDR3 sequence (DNA): TGTGCCGGACTAGCGGGGGGATCAGATACGCAGTATTTT.

The rearrangement uses TRBV5-8 and TRBJ2-5; tentatively, D is TRBD2 (5 bases). This CDR3 is 14 amino acids long. V lost 0 bases to trimming and J lost 5 bases, with 11 bases between them. Looked up from germline, CDR1 is SGHTS and CDR2 is YDEGEE. The CDR3: CASSLARASETQYF. In DNA, the CDR3 is TGTGCCAGCAGCTTGGCGAGGGCCTCGGAGACCCAGTACTTC.

The chain combines TRBV12-3 or TRBV12-4 with TRBJ1-4; unclear D gene. The CDR3 has 12 residues. Trimming took 4 bases from V and 10 from J, leaving 10 bases between them. This CDR3 is CASSYPLGKLFF. CDR3 DNA sequence: TGTGCCAGCAGTTACCCTCTCGGAAAACTGTTTTTT.

The rearrangement joins TRBV12-3 or TRBV12-4 to TRBJ2-3, with a tentative D call TRBD1 (5 bases). The CDR3 is 13 amino acids. V lost 3 bases and J 7 bases, leaving 11 bases between the germline ends. The CDR3 region has the DNA TGTGCCAGCAGTTTGGGTGGGGCTAATACGCAGTATTTT. As protein: CASSLGGANTQYF.

The DNA for the CDR3 is TGTGCCAGCAGCTCCGAACTCCGGGACAGGGGGGCTAGACAGCCCCAGCATTTT. It codes for CASSSELRDRGARQPQHF. The rearrangement uses TRBV7-6 and TRBJ1-5; 11 positions agree with TRBD1. This CDR3 comprises 18 residues. Germline lookup yields CDR1 SGHVS and CDR2 FNYEAQ. V lost 4 bases and J lost 7; bases outside the gene matches: 15.

This rearrangement joins TRBV19 to TRBJ2-3, with 8 bases aligning to TRBD2. Unmatched junction bases numbered 6, after V lost 6 bases and J lost 1 base. This CDR3 comprises 15 residues. The germline V gene has CDR1 LNHDA and CDR2 SQIVND (reference sequence). The CDR3 sequence is CASSDIGGGTDTQYF. The CDR3 DNA follows: TGTGCCAGTAGCGATATCGGGGGGGGCACAGATACGCAGTATTTT.